These T cell receptor beta chains were read from a single sample in a study of T cells in Graves' hyperthyroidism and ophthalmopathy. TCRdb redid the calling of the multiplex PCR reads with MiXCR, one entry per CDR3 protein. Here the sample spans hundreds of thousands of distinct CDR3 sequences, about 15% being singletons. Sequencing was carried out using blood. These receptor sequences come from a woman in her 30s with Graves' hyperthyroidism that later progressed to Graves' ophthalmopathy. Both conserved end residues are part of each CDR3. A D gene is named only where the DNA matches it firmly. Clone size is shown for a subset of rows, as once, few, many or a class of expanded clone.

TRBV12-3/TRBV12-4,.,.,TRBJ2-7,CASRSGFSSYEQYF,TGTGCCAGCAGATCGGGATTTAGCTCCTACGAGCAGTACTTC
TRBV30,TRBD1,.,TRBJ2-1,CAWSPPGQGSYNEQFF,TGTGCCTGGAGTCCGCCGGGACAGGGTTCCTACAATGAGCAGTTCTTC
TRBV7-2,TRBD2,few,TRBJ2-7,CASIPGGVIYEQYF,TGTGCCAGCATCCCGGGAGGAGTGATTTACGAGCAGTACTTC
TRBV30,TRBD2,.,TRBJ2-3,CAWRHKGSSGRQYF,TGTGCCTGGAGACATAAAGGGTCTAGCGGGAGGCAGTATTTT
TRBV30,TRBD1,many,TRBJ1-5,CAWGLTGGNQPQHF,TGTGCCTGGGGACTCACAGGGGGCAATCAGCCCCAGCATTTT
TRBV14,.,.,TRBJ1-2,CASSQVRDGGYTF,TGTGCCAGCAGCCAAGTTAGGGATGGCGGCTACACCTTC
TRBV6-1,TRBD1,many,TRBJ1-1,CASSLAPGGGNTEAFF,TGTGCCAGCAGCCTGGCTCCAGGGGGCGGAAACACTGAAGCTTTCTTT
TRBV11-3,TRBD2,few,TRBJ2-3,CASSLDQREGSDTQYF,TGTGCCAGCAGCTTAGACCAGCGGGAGGGCTCAGATACGCAGTATTTT
TRBV15,TRBD1,.,TRBJ2-5,CATSARPGTGEETQYF,TGTGCCACCAGCGCACGTCCAGGGACAGGGGAAGAGACCCAGTACTTC
TRBV9,.,once,TRBJ2-1,CASSVLARTEQFF,TGTGCCAGCAGCGTATTGGCAAGGACAGAGCAGTTCTTC
TRBV7-9,.,.,TRBJ2-6,CASSLSTSPGANVLTF,TGTGCCAGCAGCTTATCGACCTCACCCGGGGCCAACGTCCTGACTTTC
TRBV20-1,.,few,TRBJ2-3,CSARGGGLTDTQYF,TGCAGTGCCCGGGGCGGAGGGCTCACAGATACGCAGTATTTT
TRBV5-1,TRBD1,.,TRBJ1-1,CASSLALDRGGGAFF,TGCGCCAGCAGCTTGGCTCTGGACAGGGGGGGGGGAGCTTTCTTT
TRBV20-1,.,few,TRBJ2-1,CSASPGVGEQFF,TGCAGTGCTAGTCCGGGGGTCGGAGAGCAGTTCTTC
TRBV24-1,TRBD1,many,TRBJ1-1,CATRPGTGMNTEAFF,TGTGCCACCAGACCCGGGACAGGAATGAACACTGAAGCTTTCTTT
TRBV6-1,.,.,TRBJ2-7,CASSDRDGSYEQYF,TGTGCCAGCAGTGACAGGGACGGCTCCTACGAGCAGTACTTC
TRBV29-1,TRBD2,.,TRBJ2-1,CSAGRESSYNEQFF,TGCAGCGCGGGGCGGGAGAGCTCCTACAATGAGCAGTTCTTC